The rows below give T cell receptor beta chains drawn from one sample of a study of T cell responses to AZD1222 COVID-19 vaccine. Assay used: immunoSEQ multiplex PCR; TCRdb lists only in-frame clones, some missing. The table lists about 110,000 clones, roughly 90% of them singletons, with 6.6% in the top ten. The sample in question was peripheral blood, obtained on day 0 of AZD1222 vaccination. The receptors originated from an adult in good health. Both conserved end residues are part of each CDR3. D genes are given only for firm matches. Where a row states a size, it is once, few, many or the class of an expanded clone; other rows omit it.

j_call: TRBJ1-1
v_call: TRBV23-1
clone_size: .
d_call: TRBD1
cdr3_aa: CASSQRERQGAEAFF
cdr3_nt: TGCGCCAGCAGTCAAAGGGAGAGACAGGGCGCTGAAGCTTTCTTT

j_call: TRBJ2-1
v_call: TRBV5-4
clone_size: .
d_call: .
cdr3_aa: CASSPGGVTYNEQFF
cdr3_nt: TGTGCCAGCAGTCCTGGGGGAGTGACATACAATGAGCAGTTCTTC

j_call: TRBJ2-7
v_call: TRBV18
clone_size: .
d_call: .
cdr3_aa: CASSPGGSSYEQYF
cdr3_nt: TGTGCCAGCTCACCAGGGGGGAGCTCCTACGAGCAGTACTTC

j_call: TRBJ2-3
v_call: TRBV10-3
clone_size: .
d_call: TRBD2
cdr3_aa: CAISESRRTSDTQYF
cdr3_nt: TGTGCCATCAGTGAATCAAGGAGGACTAGCGATACGCAGTATTTT

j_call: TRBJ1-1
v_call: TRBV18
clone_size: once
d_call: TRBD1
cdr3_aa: CASSVGQGGTTEAFF
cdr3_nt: TGTGCCAGCTCAGTGGGACAGGGTGGTACCACTGAAGCTTTCTTT

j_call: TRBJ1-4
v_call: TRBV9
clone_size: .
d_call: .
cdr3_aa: CASSVGVGSEKLFF
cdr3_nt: TGTGCCAGCAGCGTAGGGGTTGGAAGTGAAAAACTGTTTTTT

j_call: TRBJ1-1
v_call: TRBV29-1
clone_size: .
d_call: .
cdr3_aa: CSVAGISGAATEAFF
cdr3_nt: TGCAGCGTTGCGGGGATTTCCGGGGCGGCCACTGAAGCTTTCTTT

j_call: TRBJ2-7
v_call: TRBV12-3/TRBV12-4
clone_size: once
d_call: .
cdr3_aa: CASSFGNREQYF
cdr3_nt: TGTGCCAGCAGTTTCGGCAACCGCGAGCAGTACTTC

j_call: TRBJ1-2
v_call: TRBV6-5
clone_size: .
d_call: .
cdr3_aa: CASSYGRGYGYTF
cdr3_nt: TGTGCCAGCAGTTATGGCCGGGGGTATGGCTACACCTTC

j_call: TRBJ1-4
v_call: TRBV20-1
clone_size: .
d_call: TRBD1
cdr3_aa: CSASDRDSEKLFF
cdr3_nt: TGCAGTGCGAGTGACAGGGACAGCGAAAAACTGTTTTTT

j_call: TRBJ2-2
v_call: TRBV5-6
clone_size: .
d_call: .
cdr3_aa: CASSPWNTGELFF
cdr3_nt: TGTGCCAGCAGCCCCTGGAACACCGGGGAGCTGTTTTTT

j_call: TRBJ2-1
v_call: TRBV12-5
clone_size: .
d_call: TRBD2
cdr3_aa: CASGLRLASSYNEQFF
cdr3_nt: TGTGCTAGTGGTTTAAGACTAGCGAGTTCCTACAATGAGCAGTTCTTC

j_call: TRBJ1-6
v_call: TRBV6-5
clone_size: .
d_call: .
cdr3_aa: CASKITGTANSPLHF
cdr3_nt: TGTGCCAGCAAAATTACCGGGACGGCTAATTCACCCCTCCACTTT

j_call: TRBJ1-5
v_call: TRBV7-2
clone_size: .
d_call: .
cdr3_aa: CASQWIPNQPQHF
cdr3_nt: TGTGCCAGCCAGTGGATCCCCAATCAGCCCCAGCATTTT

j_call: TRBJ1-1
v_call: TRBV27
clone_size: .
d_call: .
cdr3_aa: CASRLARDTEAFF
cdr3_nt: TGTGCCAGCAGACTGGCCAGGGACACTGAAGCTTTCTTT

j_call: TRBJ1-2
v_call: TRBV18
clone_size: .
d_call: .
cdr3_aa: CASSPAEQGTLHGYTF
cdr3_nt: TGTGCCAGCTCACCAGCTGAACAGGGAACACTGCATGGCTACACCTTC

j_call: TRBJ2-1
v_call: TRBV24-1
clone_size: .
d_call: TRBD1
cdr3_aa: CATRAGGSGKNEQFF
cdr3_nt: TGTGCCACCAGGGCAGGGGGCAGCGGTAAGAATGAGCAGTTCTTC

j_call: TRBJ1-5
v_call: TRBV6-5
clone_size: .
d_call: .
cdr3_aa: CASSPTYGGNQPQHF
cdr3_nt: TGTGCCAGCAGTCCAACTTACGGTGGCAATCAGCCCCAGCATTTT

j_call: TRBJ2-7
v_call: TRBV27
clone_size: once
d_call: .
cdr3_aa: CASSSGDNLKGEQYF
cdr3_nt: TGTGCCAGCAGTTCTGGAGACAACCTTAAGGGCGAGCAGTACTTC

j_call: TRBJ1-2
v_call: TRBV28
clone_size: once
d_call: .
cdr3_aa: CASTPGLQGYGYTF
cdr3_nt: TGTGCCAGCACCCCCGGGCTCCAGGGGTATGGCTACACCTTC

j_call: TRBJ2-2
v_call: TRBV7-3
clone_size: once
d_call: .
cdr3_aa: CASSFDRGELFF
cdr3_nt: TGTGCCAGCAGCTTCGACAGGGGGGAGCTGTTTTTT

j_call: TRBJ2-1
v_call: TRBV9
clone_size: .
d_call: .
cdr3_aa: CASSVRETAYNEQFF
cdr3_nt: TGTGCCAGCAGCGTGAGGGAGACAGCTTACAATGAGCAGTTCTTC

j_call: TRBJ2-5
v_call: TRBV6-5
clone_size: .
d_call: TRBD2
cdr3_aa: CASSRLAGYETQYF
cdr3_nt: TGTGCCAGCAGTAGACTAGCGGGATATGAGACCCAGTACTTC

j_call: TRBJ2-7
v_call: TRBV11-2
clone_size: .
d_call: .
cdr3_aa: CASSLGPAHAYEQYF
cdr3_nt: TGTGCCAGCAGCTTAGGCCCCGCTCATGCATACGAGCAGTACTTC

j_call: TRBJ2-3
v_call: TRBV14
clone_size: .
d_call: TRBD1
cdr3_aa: CASSRGRDRVADTQYF
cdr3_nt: TGTGCCAGCAGCCGCGGCCGGGACAGGGTTGCAGATACGCAGTATTTT

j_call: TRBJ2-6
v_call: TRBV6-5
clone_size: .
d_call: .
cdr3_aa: CASSKSPSGANVLTF
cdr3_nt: TGTGCCAGCAGTAAAAGCCCCTCTGGGGCCAACGTCCTGACTTTC

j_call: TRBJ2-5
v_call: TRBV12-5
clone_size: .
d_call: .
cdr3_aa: CASAGGPETQYF
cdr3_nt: TGTGCTAGTGCAGGAGGGCCAGAGACCCAGTACTTC

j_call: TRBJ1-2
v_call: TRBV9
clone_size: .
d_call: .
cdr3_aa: CASSVTGNYGYTF
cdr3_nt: TGTGCCAGCAGCGTAACTGGTAACTATGGCTACACCTTC

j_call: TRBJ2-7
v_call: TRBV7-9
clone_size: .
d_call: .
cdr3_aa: CASSPRGNSYEQYF
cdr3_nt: TGTGCCAGCAGCCCCAGGGGAAACTCCTACGAGCAGTACTTC

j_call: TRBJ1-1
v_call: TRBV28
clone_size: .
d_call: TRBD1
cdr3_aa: CASSPHGTGGTEAFF
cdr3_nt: TGTGCCAGCAGTCCCCATGGGACAGGGGGTACTGAAGCTTTCTTT

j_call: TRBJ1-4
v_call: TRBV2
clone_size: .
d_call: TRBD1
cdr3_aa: CASNGGTGVEKLFF
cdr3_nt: TGTGCCAGCAATGGGGGGACAGGGGTAGAAAAACTGTTTTTT

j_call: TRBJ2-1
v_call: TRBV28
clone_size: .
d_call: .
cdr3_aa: CASSDTGMPYNEQFF
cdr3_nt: TGTGCCAGCAGTGATACAGGTATGCCCTACAATGAGCAGTTCTTC

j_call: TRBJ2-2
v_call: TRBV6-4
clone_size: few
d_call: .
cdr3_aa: CASSARETGELFF
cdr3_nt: TGTGCCAGCAGTGCTCGGGAGACCGGGGAGCTGTTTTTT

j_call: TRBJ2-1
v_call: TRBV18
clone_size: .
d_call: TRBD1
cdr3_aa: CASSRDSNEQFF
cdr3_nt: TGTGCCAGCTCACGGGACAGCAATGAGCAGTTCTTC

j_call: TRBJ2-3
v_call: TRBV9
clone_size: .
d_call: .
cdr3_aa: CASSVAGLPQADTQYF
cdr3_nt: TGTGCCAGCAGCGTAGCTGGGCTTCCCCAGGCAGATACGCAGTATTTT

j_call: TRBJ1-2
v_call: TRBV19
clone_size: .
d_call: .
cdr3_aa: CASSLRAAYGYTF
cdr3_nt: TGTGCCAGTAGCTTGAGGGCAGCTTATGGCTACACCTTC

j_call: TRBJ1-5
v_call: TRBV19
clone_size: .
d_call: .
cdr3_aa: CATRASNQPQHF
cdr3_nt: TGTGCCACACGCGCTAGCAATCAGCCCCAGCATTTT

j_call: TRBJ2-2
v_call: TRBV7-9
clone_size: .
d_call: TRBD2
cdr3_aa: CASSLGRERTGELFF
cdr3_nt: TGTGCCAGCAGCTTGGGGCGGGAGAGGACCGGGGAGCTGTTTTTT

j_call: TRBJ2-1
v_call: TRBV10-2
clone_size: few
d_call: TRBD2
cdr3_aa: CASSIAGGNYNEQFF
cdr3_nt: TGCGCCAGCAGTATAGCGGGAGGGAATTACAATGAGCAGTTCTTC

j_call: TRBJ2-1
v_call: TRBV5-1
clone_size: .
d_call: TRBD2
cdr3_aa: CASSQGTSGALAGGSEQFF
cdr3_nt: TGCGCCAGCAGCCAAGGGACTAGCGGGGCCTTAGCGGGAGGGAGTGAGCAGTTCTTC

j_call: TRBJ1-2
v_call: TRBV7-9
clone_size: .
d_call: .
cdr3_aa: CASSLGSIRTDGYTF
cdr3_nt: TGTGCCAGCAGCTTAGGGTCCATCCGGACAGATGGCTACACCTTC

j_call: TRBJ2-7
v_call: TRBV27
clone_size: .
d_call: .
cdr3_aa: CASRRELPYEQYF
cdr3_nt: TGTGCCAGCAGGAGGGAACTCCCCTACGAGCAGTACTTC

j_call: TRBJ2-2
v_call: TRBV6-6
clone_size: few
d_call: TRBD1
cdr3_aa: CASSRQGANTGELFF
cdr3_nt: TGTGCCAGCAGTCGCCAGGGGGCGAACACCGGGGAGCTGTTTTTT

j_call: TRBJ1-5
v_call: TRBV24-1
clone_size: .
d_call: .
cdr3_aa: CATSGVGGGNQPQHF
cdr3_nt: TGTGCCACCAGTGGAGTAGGGGGTGGCAATCAGCCCCAGCATTTT

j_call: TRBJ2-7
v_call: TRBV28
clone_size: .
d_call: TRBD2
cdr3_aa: CASDTSGPYEQYF
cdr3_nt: TGTGCCAGTGATACTAGCGGGCCGTACGAGCAGTACTTC

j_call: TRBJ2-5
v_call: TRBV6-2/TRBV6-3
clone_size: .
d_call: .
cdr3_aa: CASSYSGGLETQYF
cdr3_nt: TGTGCCAGCAGTTACTCGGGCGGCCTGGAGACCCAGTACTTC

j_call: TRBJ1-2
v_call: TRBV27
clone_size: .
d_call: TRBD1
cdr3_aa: CASCGDRDFTHGYTF
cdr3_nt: TGTGCCAGTTGCGGGGACAGGGACTTCACCCATGGCTACACCTTC

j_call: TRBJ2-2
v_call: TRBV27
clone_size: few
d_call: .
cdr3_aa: CASSFRGSPIGTGELFF
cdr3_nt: TGTGCCAGCAGTTTCCGCGGGTCTCCTATTGGGACCGGGGAGCTGTTTTTT

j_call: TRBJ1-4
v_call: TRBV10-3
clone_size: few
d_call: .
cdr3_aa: CAIRSGEYEKLFF
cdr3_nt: TGTGCCATCAGATCAGGGGAGTATGAAAAACTGTTTTTT

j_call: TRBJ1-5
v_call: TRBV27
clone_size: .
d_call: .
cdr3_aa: CASRTDRNQPQHF
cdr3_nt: TGTGCCAGCAGAACTGACCGCAATCAGCCCCAGCATTTT

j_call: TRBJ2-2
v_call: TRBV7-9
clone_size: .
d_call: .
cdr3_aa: CASFKRAGLNTGELFF
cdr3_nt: TGTGCCAGCTTTAAGAGGGCAGGATTGAACACCGGGGAGCTGTTTTTT

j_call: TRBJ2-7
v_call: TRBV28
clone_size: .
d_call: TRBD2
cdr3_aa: CASNRLAGKYEQYF
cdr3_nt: TGTGCCAGCAACCGACTAGCGGGTAAATACGAGCAGTACTTC